The 9 T cell receptor beta chains in this list originate from one sample, sequenced in a study of T cells in Graves' hyperthyroidism and ophthalmopathy. The source material, RNA transcripts, was used to amplify TCR beta CDR3 regions. HTBI primers drove first-round RT-PCR of the TCR CDR3. TCRdb re-called the multiplex PCR reads with MiXCR, one entry per CDR3 protein. Of 460,000 or so distinct CDR3 sequences in the sample, roughly an eighth are singletons; the top ten hold 15% to 20%. The sequenced sample was blood. Every receptor here comes from a woman younger than 35 with Graves' hyperthyroidism.

This clonotype has a single count. Since a much larger clone is just one base distant, this may be a read error. V is TRBV6-1 and J is TRBJ2-7, with D perhaps TRBD1 (5 bases). In germline, CDR1 is MNHNS, CDR2 SASEGT. The CDR3 loop spans 14 amino acids. As DNA, the CDR3 is TGTGCCAGCAGTGAAATTCTTGACAGCTACGAGCAGCACTTC. Residues: CASSEILDSYEQHF.

This clonotype was counted many times. This chain connects TRBV10-3 to TRBJ2-3; 8 nucleotides line up with TRBD1. Trimming took 6 bases from V and 4 from J; bases not matched to a gene: 12. Germline assignment: CDR1 ENHRY and CDR2 SYGVKD. The CDR3 contains 16 residues. The CDR3 sequence: CAIRNTDRVSSDTQYF. Here the CDR3 DNA reads TGTGCCATCAGAAATACGGACAGGGTCTCCTCAGATACGCAGTATTTT.

This clonotype was counted many times. The chain combines TRBV12-5 with TRBJ2-7, with 9 bases aligning to TRBD1. Germline values: CDR1 LGHNT, CDR2 FRNRAP. Trimming removed 5 bases from V and 5 bases from J; junction bases left unmatched: 7. The length of the CDR3 is 14 residues. CDR3 sequence: CASGSGQGIHEQYF. The CDR3 DNA is TGTGCTAGTGGTAGCGGACAGGGGATACACGAGCAGTACTTC.

The chain uses TRBV6-5 and TRBJ2-5; D may be TRBD2 (5 bases). The germline gives CDR1 MNHEY, CDR2 SVGAGI. The V end lost 2 bases, the J end lost 4 bases, and 8 bases lay between the germline ends. The CDR3 contains 13 residues. As DNA, the CDR3 is TGTGCCAGCAGTTACGTACGGGGAGAGACCCAGTACTTC. The encoded protein is CASSYVRGETQYF.

This chain joins TRBV13 and TRBJ2-2; 11 bases map to TRBD1. This CDR3 has 15 amino acids. Germline V gene data show CDR1 as PRHDT and CDR2 as FYEKMQ (reference sequence). V trimming: 3 bases; J trimming: 4 bases; junction bases outside the gene matches: 1. The CDR3 region is CASSFGQGATGELFF. As DNA, the CDR3 is TGTGCCAGCAGCTTCGGACAGGGGGCCACCGGGGAGCTGTTTTTT.

This clonotype was seen more than once but under ten times. The J gene is TRBJ1-1, the V gene TRBV29-1, with D possibly TRBD1 on 5 matching bases. V was cut by 8 bases and J by 11 bases, with 21 bases left in between. The germline gives CDR1 SQVTM, CDR2 ANQGSEA. The CDR3 consists of 12 residues. CDR3 sequence reads: CSSTADGGVAFF. The CDR3 bases are TGCAGCTCCACAGCCGACGGGGGGGTGGCTTTCTTT.

This clonotype was detected many times. J is TRBJ2-1 and V is TRBV14, with 12 bases identical to TRBD2. V was pared by 6 bases and J by 0 bases, with 12 bases of the junction left unmatched. Germline lookup yields CDR1 SGHDN and CDR2 FVKESK. CDR3 length: 19 amino acids. CDR3 sequence: CASRPLAGGSRGSYNEQFF. In DNA form, the CDR3 reads TGTGCCAGCAGGCCTCTAGCGGGAGGGAGCAGAGGCTCCTACAATGAGCAGTTCTTC.

This clonotype was detected ten times or more. The V call is TRBV12-3 or TRBV12-4, the J call TRBJ1-2, with TRBD1 matching over 7 bases. Trimming removed 1 base from V and 2 bases from J; junction bases left unmatched: 7. The CDR3 consists of 16 residues. The CDR3: CASSLGQGLFNYGYTF. The CDR3 nucleotides are TGTGCCAGCAGTTTAGGACAGGGCCTGTTCAACTATGGCTACACCTTC.

This clonotype came up many times. This chain joins TRBV11-3 and TRBJ2-1; the match to TRBD2 covers 7 bases. The V gene's germline CDR1 is SGHNT and CDR2 YENEEA. V was pared by 0 bases and J by 1 base, with 6 bases of the junction left unmatched. The CDR3 covers 17 residues. The CDR3 region has the DNA TGTGCCAGCAGCTTAGACTTGGGTAGCGGGTCCTACAATGAGCAGTTCTTC. This codes for CASSLDLGSGSYNEQFF.